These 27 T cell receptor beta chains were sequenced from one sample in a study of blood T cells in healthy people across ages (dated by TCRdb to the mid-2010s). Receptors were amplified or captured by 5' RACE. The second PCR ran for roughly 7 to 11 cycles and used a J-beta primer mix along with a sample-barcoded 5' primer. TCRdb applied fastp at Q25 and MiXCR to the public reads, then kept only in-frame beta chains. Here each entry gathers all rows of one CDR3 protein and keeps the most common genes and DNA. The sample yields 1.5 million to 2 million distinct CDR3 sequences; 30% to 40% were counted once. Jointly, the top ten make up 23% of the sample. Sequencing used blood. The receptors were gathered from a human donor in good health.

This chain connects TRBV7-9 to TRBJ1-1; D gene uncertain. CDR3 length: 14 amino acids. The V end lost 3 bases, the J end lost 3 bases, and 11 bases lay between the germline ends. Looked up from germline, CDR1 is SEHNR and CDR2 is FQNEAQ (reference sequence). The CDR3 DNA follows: TGTGCCAGCAGCTTCCCGACTCCCTACACTGAAGCTTTCTTT. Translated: CASSFPTPYTEAFF.

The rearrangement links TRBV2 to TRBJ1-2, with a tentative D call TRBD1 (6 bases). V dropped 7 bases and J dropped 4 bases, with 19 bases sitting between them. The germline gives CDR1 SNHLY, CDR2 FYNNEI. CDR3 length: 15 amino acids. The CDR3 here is CASTKTRGSIYGYTF. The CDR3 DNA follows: TGTGCCAGCACCAAAACCAGGGGATCTATCTATGGCTACACCTTC.

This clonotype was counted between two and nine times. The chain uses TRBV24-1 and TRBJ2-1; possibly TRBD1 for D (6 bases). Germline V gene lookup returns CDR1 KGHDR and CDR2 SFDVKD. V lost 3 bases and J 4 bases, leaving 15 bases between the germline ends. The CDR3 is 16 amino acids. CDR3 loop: CATSDQGSGLYNEQFF. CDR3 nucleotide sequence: TGTGCCACCAGTGATCAGGGGTCAGGACTTTACAATGAGCAGTTCTTC.

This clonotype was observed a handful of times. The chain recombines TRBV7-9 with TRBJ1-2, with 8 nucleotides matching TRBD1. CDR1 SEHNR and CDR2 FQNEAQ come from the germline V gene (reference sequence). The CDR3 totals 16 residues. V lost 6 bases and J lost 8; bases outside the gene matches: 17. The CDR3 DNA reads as TGTGCCAGCAGTCCAGCGGGTGGAACAGGGGGGTACGGCTACACCTTC. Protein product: CASSPAGGTGGYGYTF.

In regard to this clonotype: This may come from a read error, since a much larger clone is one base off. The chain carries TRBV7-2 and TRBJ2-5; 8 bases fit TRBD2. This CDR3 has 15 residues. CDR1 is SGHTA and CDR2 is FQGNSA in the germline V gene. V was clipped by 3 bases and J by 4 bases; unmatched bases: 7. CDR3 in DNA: TGTGCCAGCAGCTTCCAGCGGGGGCAGGGAGAGACCCAGTACTTC. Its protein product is CASSFQRGQGETQYF.

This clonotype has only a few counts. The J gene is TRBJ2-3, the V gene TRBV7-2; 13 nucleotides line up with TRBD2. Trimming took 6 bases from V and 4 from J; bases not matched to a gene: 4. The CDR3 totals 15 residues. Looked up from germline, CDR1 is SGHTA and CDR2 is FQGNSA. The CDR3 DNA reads TGTGCCAGCAGAGCGGGACTAGCGGGATCAGATACGCAGTATTTT. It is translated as CASRAGLAGSDTQYF.

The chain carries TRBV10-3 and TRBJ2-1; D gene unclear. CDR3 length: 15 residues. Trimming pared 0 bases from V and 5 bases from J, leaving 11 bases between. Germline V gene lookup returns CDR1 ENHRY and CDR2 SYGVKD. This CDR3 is CAISESITRDNEQFF. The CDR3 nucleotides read TGTGCCATCAGTGAGTCGATCACCCGGGACAATGAGCAGTTCTTC.

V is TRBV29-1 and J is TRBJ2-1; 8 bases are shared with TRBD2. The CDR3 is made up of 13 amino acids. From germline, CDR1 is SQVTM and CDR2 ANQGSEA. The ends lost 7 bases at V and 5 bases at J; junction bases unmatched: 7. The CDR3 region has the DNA TGCAGCGCCTCGGGGGGGTTTCACAATGAGCAGTTCTTC. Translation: CSASGGFHNEQFF.

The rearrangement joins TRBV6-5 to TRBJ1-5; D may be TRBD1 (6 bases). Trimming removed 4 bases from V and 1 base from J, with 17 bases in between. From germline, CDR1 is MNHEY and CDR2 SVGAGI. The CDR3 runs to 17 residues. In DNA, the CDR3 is TGTGCCAGCAGTTCGACATCAGGGGCTGAAAGCAATCAGCCCCAGCATTTT. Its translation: CASSSTSGAESNQPQHF.

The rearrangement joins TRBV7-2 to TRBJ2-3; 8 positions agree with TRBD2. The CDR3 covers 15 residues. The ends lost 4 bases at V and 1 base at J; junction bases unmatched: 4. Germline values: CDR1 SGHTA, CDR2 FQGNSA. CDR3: CASSWLGGGTDTQYF. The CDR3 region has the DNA TGTGCCAGCAGCTGGCTCGGGGGGGGCACAGATACGCAGTATTTT.

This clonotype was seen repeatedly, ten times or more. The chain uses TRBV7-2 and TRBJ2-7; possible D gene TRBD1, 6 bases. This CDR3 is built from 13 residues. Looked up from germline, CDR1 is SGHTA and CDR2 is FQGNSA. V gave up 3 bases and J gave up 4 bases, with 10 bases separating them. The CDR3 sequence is CASSFGQLYEQYF. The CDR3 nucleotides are TGTGCCAGCAGCTTTGGACAGTTATACGAGCAGTACTTC. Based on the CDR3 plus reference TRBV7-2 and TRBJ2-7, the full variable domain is GAGVSQSPSNKVTEKGKDVELRCDPISGHTALYWYRQSLGQGLEFLIYFQGNSAPDKSGLPSDRFSAERTGGSVSTLTIQRTQQEDSAVYLCASSFGQLYEQYFGPGTRLTVT.

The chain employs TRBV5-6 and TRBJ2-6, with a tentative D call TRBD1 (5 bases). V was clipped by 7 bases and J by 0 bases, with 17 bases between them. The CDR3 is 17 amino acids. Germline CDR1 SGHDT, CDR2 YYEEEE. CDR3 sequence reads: CASVLTATFSGANVLTF. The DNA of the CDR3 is TGTGCCAGCGTTTTGACAGCTACCTTCTCTGGGGCCAACGTCCTGACTTTC.

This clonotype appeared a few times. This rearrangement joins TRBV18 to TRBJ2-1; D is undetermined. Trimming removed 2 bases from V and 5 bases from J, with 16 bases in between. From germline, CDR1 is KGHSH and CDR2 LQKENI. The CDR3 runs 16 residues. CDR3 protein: CASSPFANPLDNEQFF. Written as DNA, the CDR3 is TGTGCCAGCTCACCATTTGCGAACCCTTTAGACAATGAGCAGTTCTTC.

CDR3 DNA: TGTGCCAGCCCCCCCGGGAGTTCAAACACTGAAGCTTTCTTT. Protein sequence: CASPPGSSNTEAFF. This rearrangement joins TRBV7-9 to TRBJ1-1; no firm D call. The germline V gene has CDR1 SEHNR and CDR2 FQNEAQ (reference sequence). The V gene lost 8 bases and the J gene lost 2 bases, with 15 bases spanning the gap. This CDR3 is 14 amino acids long.

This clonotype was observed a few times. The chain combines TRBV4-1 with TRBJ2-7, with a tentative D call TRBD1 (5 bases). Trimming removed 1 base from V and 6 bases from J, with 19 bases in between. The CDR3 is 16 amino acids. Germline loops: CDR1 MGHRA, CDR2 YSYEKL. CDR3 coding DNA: TGCGCCAGCAGCCAAGTGGACAACCTCTTAAGGTCCGAGCAGTACTTC. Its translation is CASSQVDNLLRSEQYF.

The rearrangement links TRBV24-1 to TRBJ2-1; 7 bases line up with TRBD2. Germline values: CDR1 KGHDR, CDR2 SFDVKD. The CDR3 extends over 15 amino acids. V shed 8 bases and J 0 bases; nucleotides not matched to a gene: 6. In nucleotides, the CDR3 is TGTGCCACCAATGGCGGGGGAAGCTCCTACAATGAGCAGTTCTTC. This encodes CATNGGGSSYNEQFF.

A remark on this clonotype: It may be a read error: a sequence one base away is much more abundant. Here the CDR3 DNA reads TGTGCTAGTGGTTTGGTTTTGTCAGAGGCTCCTTACGAGCAGTACTTC. This encodes CASGLVLSEAPYEQYF. The chain joins TRBV12-5 to TRBJ2-7; D call uncertain. Germline V gene lookup returns CDR1 LGHNT and CDR2 FRNRAP. V lost 0 bases to trimming and J lost 4 bases, with 16 bases between them. The CDR3 is 16 residues long.

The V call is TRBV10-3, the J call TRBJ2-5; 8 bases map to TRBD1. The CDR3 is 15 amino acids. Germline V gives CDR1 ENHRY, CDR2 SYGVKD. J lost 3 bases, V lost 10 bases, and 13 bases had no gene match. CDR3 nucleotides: TGTGCCACCAATGACCGGACAGGGTGGGAAGAGACCCAGTACTTC. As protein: CATNDRTGWEETQYF.

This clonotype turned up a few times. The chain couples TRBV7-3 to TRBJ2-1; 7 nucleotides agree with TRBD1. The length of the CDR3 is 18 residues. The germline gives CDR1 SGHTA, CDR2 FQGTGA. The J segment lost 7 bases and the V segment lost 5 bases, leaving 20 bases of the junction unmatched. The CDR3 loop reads CASSLDGLAQGIVNEQFF. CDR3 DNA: TGTGCCAGCAGCCTAGACGGACTTGCACAGGGGATCGTAAATGAGCAGTTCTTC.

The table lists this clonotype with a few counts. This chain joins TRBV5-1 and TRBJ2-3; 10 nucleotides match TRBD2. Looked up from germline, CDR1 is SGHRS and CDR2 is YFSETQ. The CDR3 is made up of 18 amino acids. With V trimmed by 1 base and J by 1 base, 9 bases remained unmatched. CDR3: CASSLRRTSGPGTDTQYF. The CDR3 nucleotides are TGCGCCAGCAGCTTGCGCCGGACTAGCGGACCTGGCACAGATACGCAGTATTTT.

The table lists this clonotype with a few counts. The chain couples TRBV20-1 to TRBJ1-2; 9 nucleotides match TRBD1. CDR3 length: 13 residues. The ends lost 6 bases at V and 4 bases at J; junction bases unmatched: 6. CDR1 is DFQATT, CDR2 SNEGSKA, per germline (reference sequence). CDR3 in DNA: TGCAGTGCGCACAGGGGGCGCGGCTATGGCTACACCTTC. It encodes CSAHRGRGYGYTF.

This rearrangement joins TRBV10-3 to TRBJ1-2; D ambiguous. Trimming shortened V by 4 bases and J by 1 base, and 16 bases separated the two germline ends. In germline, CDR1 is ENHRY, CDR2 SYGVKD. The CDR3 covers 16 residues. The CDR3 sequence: CAISGLQTGVNYGYTF. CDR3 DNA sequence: TGTGCCATCAGTGGCCTTCAGACGGGCGTTAACTATGGCTACACCTTC.

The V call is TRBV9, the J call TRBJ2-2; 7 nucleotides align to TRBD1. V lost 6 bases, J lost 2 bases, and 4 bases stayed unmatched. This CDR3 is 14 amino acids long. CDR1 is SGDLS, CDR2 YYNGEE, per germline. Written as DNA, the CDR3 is TGTGCCAGCACAGGGGGACCCAACACCGGGGAGCTGTTTTTT. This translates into CASTGGPNTGELFF.

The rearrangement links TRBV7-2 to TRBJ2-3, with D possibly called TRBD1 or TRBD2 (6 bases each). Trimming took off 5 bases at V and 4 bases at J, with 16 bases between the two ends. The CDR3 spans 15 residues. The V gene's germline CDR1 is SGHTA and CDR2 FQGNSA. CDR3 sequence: CASSQGRQSADTQYF. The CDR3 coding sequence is TGTGCCAGCAGCCAGGGGAGGCAGAGCGCAGATACGCAGTATTTT.

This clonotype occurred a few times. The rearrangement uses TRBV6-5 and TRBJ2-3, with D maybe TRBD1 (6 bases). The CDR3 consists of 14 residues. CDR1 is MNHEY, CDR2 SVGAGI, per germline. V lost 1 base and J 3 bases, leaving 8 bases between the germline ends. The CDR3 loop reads CASSYYQGTDTQYF. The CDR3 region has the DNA TGTGCCAGCAGTTACTACCAGGGGACAGATACGCAGTATTTT.

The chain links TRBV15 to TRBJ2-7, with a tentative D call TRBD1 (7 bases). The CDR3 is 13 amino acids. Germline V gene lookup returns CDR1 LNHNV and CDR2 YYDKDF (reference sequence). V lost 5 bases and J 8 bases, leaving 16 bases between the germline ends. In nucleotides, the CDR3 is TGTGCCACCAGCGAGCGCAGGGGGGACAAGCAGTACTTC. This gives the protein CATSERRGDKQYF.

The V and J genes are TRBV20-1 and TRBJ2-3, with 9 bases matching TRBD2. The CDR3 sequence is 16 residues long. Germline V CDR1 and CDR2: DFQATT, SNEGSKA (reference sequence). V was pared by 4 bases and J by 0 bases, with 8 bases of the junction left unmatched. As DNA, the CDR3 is TGCAGTGCTACTAAAAGACTAGCGGCTAGCACAGATACGCAGTATTTT. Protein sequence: CSATKRLAASTDTQYF.